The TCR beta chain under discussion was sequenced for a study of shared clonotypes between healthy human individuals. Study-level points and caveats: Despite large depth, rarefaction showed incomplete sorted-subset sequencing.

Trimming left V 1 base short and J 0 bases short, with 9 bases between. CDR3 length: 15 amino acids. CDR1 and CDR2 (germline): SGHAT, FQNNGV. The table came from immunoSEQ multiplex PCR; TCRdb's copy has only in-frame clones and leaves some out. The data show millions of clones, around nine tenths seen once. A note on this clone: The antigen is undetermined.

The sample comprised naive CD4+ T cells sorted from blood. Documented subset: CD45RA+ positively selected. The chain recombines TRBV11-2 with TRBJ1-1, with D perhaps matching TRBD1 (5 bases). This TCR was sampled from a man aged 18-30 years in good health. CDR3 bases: TGTGCCAGCAGCTTAGCAGCAGGGATGAACACTGAAGCTTTCTTT. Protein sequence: CASSLAAGMNTEAFF.